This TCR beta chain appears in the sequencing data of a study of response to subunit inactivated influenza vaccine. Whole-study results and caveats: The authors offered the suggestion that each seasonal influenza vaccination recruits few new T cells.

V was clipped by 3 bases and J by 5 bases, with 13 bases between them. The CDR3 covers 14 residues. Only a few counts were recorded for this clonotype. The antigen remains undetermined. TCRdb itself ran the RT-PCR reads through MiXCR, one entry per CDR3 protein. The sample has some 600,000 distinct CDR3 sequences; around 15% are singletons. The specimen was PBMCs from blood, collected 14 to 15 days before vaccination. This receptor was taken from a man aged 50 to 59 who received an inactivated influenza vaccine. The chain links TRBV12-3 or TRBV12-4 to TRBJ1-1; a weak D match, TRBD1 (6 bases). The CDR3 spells CASSFEGVWTEAFF. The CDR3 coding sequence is TGTGCCAGCAGTTTCGAGGGGGTATGGACTGAAGCTTTCTTT.